This T cell receptor (beta chain) was retrieved from a study of molecular identifiers for immune sequencing clone quantification. The study's findings and limits: Detecting spiked Jurkat TCR RNA from one cell among one million naive cells was reportedly possible. For effector cells, clones above 20 RNA copies held over 97% of molecules; for naive cells, under 1%.

TCR libraries were built in bulk with a published protocol and specific TCR primers. TCRdb recomputed calls from the PCR reads with MiXCR, one row per CDR3 protein. The sample carries approximately 54,000 distinct CDR3 sequences, under 30% recorded once. The CDR3 spans 13 residues. Trimming removed 0 bases at V and 2 bases at J, with 6 bases between. Per germline, CDR1 SGHNT and CDR2 YYREEE (reference sequence). Sorted cell numbers of 20,000 to 1,000,000, with 10%, 30% or 50% RNA, served as input for naive CD8 libraries. To note about this clonotype: Its antigen is still unknown.

The source is a human donor in good health. Some libraries in this study had Jurkat cell RNA spiked in. What was sequenced was naive CD8+ T cells from blood, with Jurkat cell RNA spiked in. The subset here: FACS-sorted CD8+CD4-CCR7+CD45RA+ naive T cells. The chain uses TRBV5-4 and TRBJ2-7; D call uncertain. CDR3 in DNA: TGTGCCAGCAGCTTGGAGGACCCCTACGAGCAGTACTTC. Translated: CASSLEDPYEQYF. The full variable domain, in which reference TRBV5-4 and TRBJ2-7 provide the parts outside the CDR3, is ETGVTQSPTHLIKTRGQQVTLRCSSQSGHNTVSWYQQALGQGPQFIFQYYREEENGRGNFPPRFSGLQFPNYSSELNVNALELDDSALYLCASSLEDPYEQYFGPGTRLTVT.